These T cell receptor beta chains were read from a single sample in a study of follicular helper T cells after annual influenza vaccination. Assay used: immunoSEQ multiplex PCR; TCRdb lists only in-frame clones, some missing. This sample carries about 15,000 clones, roughly 78% of them seen once, and the ten largest clones take approximately 0.42%. Specimen: CXCR5- memory CD4+ T cells sorted from blood, collected on the day of influenza vaccination. These receptors originate from an adult who received the influenza vaccine. Each CDR3 is given with its conserved first and last residue. The order of the fields is CDR3 DNA, CDR3 protein, D gene, clone size, J gene, V gene. The D gene is left open where the match is weak. A row's size may be missing; if present it is once, few, many or a size class.

CDR3 DNA: TGCGCCAGCAGCCACGTCCGGACGGTTTCTGGGGCCAACGTCCTGACTTTC
CDR3 protein: CASSHVRTVSGANVLTF
D gene: -
clone size: -
J gene: TRBJ2-6
V gene: TRBV4-1

CDR3 DNA: TGCAGCGTTGAACGTCAATTTTTGGTGAACACTGAAGCTTTCTTT
CDR3 protein: CSVERQFLVNTEAFF
D gene: -
clone size: -
J gene: TRBJ1-1
V gene: TRBV29-1

CDR3 DNA: TGTGCCAGCAGCGGCGGGGTTTACAATGAGCAGTTCTTC
CDR3 protein: CASSGGVYNEQFF
D gene: -
clone size: -
J gene: TRBJ2-1
V gene: TRBV5-4

CDR3 DNA: TGTGCCAGCAGTTACAGGGGGCACGCCTACAATGAGCAGTTCTTC
CDR3 protein: CASSYRGHAYNEQFF
D gene: TRBD1
clone size: -
J gene: TRBJ2-1
V gene: TRBV6-5

CDR3 DNA: TGTGCCAGCTCATCGGACAGGGAAACCTACGAGCAGTACTTC
CDR3 protein: CASSSDRETYEQYF
D gene: TRBD1
clone size: -
J gene: TRBJ2-7
V gene: TRBV18

CDR3 DNA: TGTGCCAGCAGTCTCCCGGGACAGGGGAAAAATGAGCAGTTCTTC
CDR3 protein: CASSLPGQGKNEQFF
D gene: TRBD1
clone size: -
J gene: TRBJ2-1
V gene: TRBV6-6

CDR3 DNA: TGTGCCAGCAGCGAAGGGGACAGGGGGCGTTCTTCCCACTTC
CDR3 protein: CASSEGDRGRSSHF
D gene: TRBD1
clone size: -
J gene: TRBJ2-7
V gene: TRBV7-8

CDR3 DNA: TGTGCCAGCAGCTTAGCTCCGGCCCAGGGGGAGACCCAGTACTTC
CDR3 protein: CASSLAPAQGETQYF
D gene: -
clone size: -
J gene: TRBJ2-5
V gene: TRBV7-8

CDR3 DNA: TGCGCCAGCAGCTTGGCCCCCGATGGGACTGAAGCTTTCTTT
CDR3 protein: CASSLAPDGTEAFF
D gene: -
clone size: -
J gene: TRBJ1-1
V gene: TRBV5-1

CDR3 DNA: TGTGCCAGCAGCGACCCCGCGCGGGGGAACCTCTACGAGCAGTACTTC
CDR3 protein: CASSDPARGNLYEQYF
D gene: TRBD2
clone size: -
J gene: TRBJ2-7
V gene: TRBV7-2

CDR3 DNA: TGTGCCAGTAGCGACCAGGGACAGGGCAACTACGAGCAGTACTTC
CDR3 protein: CASSDQGQGNYEQYF
D gene: TRBD1
clone size: few
J gene: TRBJ2-7
V gene: TRBV19

CDR3 DNA: TGTGCCAGCAGCTTAGTCGTCGGGGTTCGTAATTCACCCCTCCACTTT
CDR3 protein: CASSLVVGVRNSPLHF
D gene: -
clone size: -
J gene: TRBJ1-6
V gene: TRBV7-9

CDR3 DNA: TGTGCCAGCAGTGAAGCTTCTGGCTACACCTTC
CDR3 protein: CASSEASGYTF
D gene: -
clone size: -
J gene: TRBJ1-2
V gene: TRBV6-1

CDR3 DNA: TGTGCCAGCAGGCCGCGGGTGGGGCAGCCCCAGCATTTT
CDR3 protein: CASRPRVGQPQHF
D gene: -
clone size: -
J gene: TRBJ1-5
V gene: TRBV2

CDR3 DNA: TGTGCCAGTAGTATAATAGTAGGGGATCAGCCCCAGCATTTT
CDR3 protein: CASSIIVGDQPQHF
D gene: -
clone size: once
J gene: TRBJ1-5
V gene: TRBV19

CDR3 DNA: TGTGCCAGCAGCTTATGGGACGGCACTGAAGCTTTCTTT
CDR3 protein: CASSLWDGTEAFF
D gene: -
clone size: -
J gene: TRBJ1-1
V gene: TRBV7-3

CDR3 DNA: TGTGCCAGCAGCCCGCCGCGGTCTGGGGCCAACGTCCTGACTTTC
CDR3 protein: CASSPPRSGANVLTF
D gene: -
clone size: -
J gene: TRBJ2-6
V gene: TRBV14

CDR3 DNA: TGTGCCAGCAGTCCAGGGGGCGCGGGGAATTCACCCCTCCACTTT
CDR3 protein: CASSPGGAGNSPLHF
D gene: TRBD1
clone size: few
J gene: TRBJ1-6
V gene: TRBV27

CDR3 DNA: TGCGCCAGCAGCCAAGCCGGGACTAGCGGGGGGGCCGGGGAGACCCAGTACTTC
CDR3 protein: CASSQAGTSGGAGETQYF
D gene: TRBD2
clone size: -
J gene: TRBJ2-5
V gene: TRBV4-1

CDR3 DNA: TGTGCCAGCAGCTTCGACAGGGCCCTTGAAGCTTTCTTT
CDR3 protein: CASSFDRALEAFF
D gene: TRBD1
clone size: once
J gene: TRBJ1-1
V gene: TRBV7-9

CDR3 DNA: TGTGCCAGCAGCCCCTGGACTAGCGGGGGGGGTACTAGCACAGATACGCAGTATTTT
CDR3 protein: CASSPWTSGGGTSTDTQYF
D gene: TRBD2
clone size: -
J gene: TRBJ2-3
V gene: TRBV7-2

CDR3 DNA: TGTGCCATCAGGGACAGGAACACTGAAGCTTTCTTT
CDR3 protein: CAIRDRNTEAFF
D gene: -
clone size: -
J gene: TRBJ1-1
V gene: TRBV10-3

CDR3 DNA: TGTGCCAGCAGCTTACAGGGGTCCACTGAAGCTTTCTTT
CDR3 protein: CASSLQGSTEAFF
D gene: -
clone size: -
J gene: TRBJ1-1
V gene: TRBV7-2

CDR3 DNA: TGTGCCAGCAGCTTACCCACCTATTGGGGAGACACTGAAGCTTTCTTT
CDR3 protein: CASSLPTYWGDTEAFF
D gene: -
clone size: once
J gene: TRBJ1-1
V gene: TRBV11-3

CDR3 DNA: TGCGCCAGCAGCGGCTCAGCGGGGGTAGATACGCAGTATTTT
CDR3 protein: CASSGSAGVDTQYF
D gene: TRBD2
clone size: once
J gene: TRBJ2-3
V gene: TRBV5-1

CDR3 DNA: TGTGCCAGTAGTCTACGACAGGGGGCAAGCACAGATACGCAGTATTTT
CDR3 protein: CASSLRQGASTDTQYF
D gene: TRBD1
clone size: -
J gene: TRBJ2-3
V gene: TRBV19

CDR3 DNA: TGCGCCAGCAGCCCGGCCGGGACTAGCGGGGTGAATGAGCAGTTCTTC
CDR3 protein: CASSPAGTSGVNEQFF
D gene: TRBD2
clone size: -
J gene: TRBJ2-1
V gene: TRBV4-3

CDR3 DNA: TGCAGTGCTCCCAGGGACGACTACACCTTC
CDR3 protein: CSAPRDDYTF
D gene: -
clone size: -
J gene: TRBJ1-2
V gene: TRBV20-1

CDR3 DNA: TGTGCCAGCAGTGACCCGGGACTGATCTCTGGAAACACCATATATTTT
CDR3 protein: CASSDPGLISGNTIYF
D gene: -
clone size: -
J gene: TRBJ1-3
V gene: TRBV6-1

CDR3 DNA: TGTGCCAGCAGCTTAGAAGCGGCGGGCACCGGGGAGCTGTTTTTT
CDR3 protein: CASSLEAAGTGELFF
D gene: -
clone size: -
J gene: TRBJ2-2
V gene: TRBV7-2

CDR3 DNA: TGTGCCAGCAGCTTGACAGGGGCTCGCAATCAGCCCCAGCATTTT
CDR3 protein: CASSLTGARNQPQHF
D gene: TRBD1
clone size: -
J gene: TRBJ1-5
V gene: TRBV7-8

CDR3 DNA: TGCAGCGCCGGACAGGGGCGGGACACCATATATTTT
CDR3 protein: CSAGQGRDTIYF
D gene: TRBD1
clone size: -
J gene: TRBJ1-3
V gene: TRBV29-1

CDR3 DNA: TGTGCCAGCAGGGCTGGGAAAACAGACTTC
CDR3 protein: CASRAGKTDF
D gene: -
clone size: few
J gene: TRBJ1-2
V gene: TRBV6-1

CDR3 DNA: TGTGCCAGCAGCCACATTCGAGGGGCCGGCAGCGGGGAGCTGTTTTTT
CDR3 protein: CASSHIRGAGSGELFF
D gene: -
clone size: -
J gene: TRBJ2-2
V gene: TRBV11-2

CDR3 DNA: TGTGCCAGCAGTTACTCCGGACAGGGAATCGAAAAACTGTTTTTT
CDR3 protein: CASSYSGQGIEKLFF
D gene: TRBD1
clone size: few
J gene: TRBJ1-4
V gene: TRBV6-5

CDR3 DNA: TGTGCCAGCAGCCTACAGTGGCAGCGGACTGAAGCTTTCTTT
CDR3 protein: CASSLQWQRTEAFF
D gene: -
clone size: once
J gene: TRBJ1-1
V gene: TRBV7-2

CDR3 DNA: TGTGCCAGTAGTCGCGCCCGACAGGGCGGAAACTATGGCTACACCTTC
CDR3 protein: CASSRARQGGNYGYTF
D gene: TRBD1
clone size: -
J gene: TRBJ1-2
V gene: TRBV19

CDR3 DNA: TGTGCCAGCAGTCGGACAGGATCGAGTACTGAAGCTTTCTTT
CDR3 protein: CASSRTGSSTEAFF
D gene: TRBD1
clone size: -
J gene: TRBJ1-1
V gene: TRBV6-5

CDR3 DNA: TGCGCCAGCAGCCAGTACAGGGTAATCTTT
CDR3 protein: CASSQYRVIF
D gene: -
clone size: -
J gene: TRBJ1-1
V gene: TRBV4-1

CDR3 DNA: TGTGCCAGCAGTGAAGCCGCTAGATCCTACGAGCAGTACTTC
CDR3 protein: CASSEAARSYEQYF
D gene: -
clone size: -
J gene: TRBJ2-7
V gene: TRBV6-1

CDR3 DNA: TGTGCCAGCAGCTCCACCGGGACAGGATACAATGAGCAGTTCTTC
CDR3 protein: CASSSTGTGYNEQFF
D gene: TRBD1
clone size: -
J gene: TRBJ2-1
V gene: TRBV7-2

CDR3 DNA: TGTGCCAGCAGCGCTGGCCTGGAGATCTCTGGAAACACCATATATTTT
CDR3 protein: CASSAGLEISGNTIYF
D gene: -
clone size: -
J gene: TRBJ1-3
V gene: TRBV9

CDR3 DNA: TGCAGTGCTTTAGTGGGAGAGACCCAGTACTTC
CDR3 protein: CSALVGETQYF
D gene: -
clone size: -
J gene: TRBJ2-5
V gene: TRBV20-1

CDR3 DNA: TGTGCCAGCAGCCCTAGGTCGGCCAGCGGATACGAGCAGTACTTC
CDR3 protein: CASSPRSASGYEQYF
D gene: -
clone size: few
J gene: TRBJ2-7
V gene: TRBV4-2

CDR3 DNA: TGTGCCAGAAGCTTGGGCTCCCGTTGGGAGACCCAGTACTTC
CDR3 protein: CARSLGSRWETQYF
D gene: -
clone size: -
J gene: TRBJ2-5
V gene: TRBV5-3

CDR3 DNA: TGTGCCAGCAGTCTTAACAGGGGTGGTTCAGAGACCCAGTACTTC
CDR3 protein: CASSLNRGGSETQYF
D gene: TRBD1
clone size: few
J gene: TRBJ2-5
V gene: TRBV2

CDR3 DNA: TGTGCCAGCAGTGATTACCTAGCGGGGGCTTACAATGAGCAGTTCTTC
CDR3 protein: CASSDYLAGAYNEQFF
D gene: TRBD2
clone size: -
J gene: TRBJ2-1
V gene: TRBV25-1

CDR3 DNA: TGCGCCAGCAGCTTAACCGCCAGCCCGGCGGAAAAACTGTTTTTT
CDR3 protein: CASSLTASPAEKLFF
D gene: -
clone size: -
J gene: TRBJ1-4
V gene: TRBV5-1

CDR3 DNA: TGTGCCAGCAGCTCCCACCCCCAACGGCATCGGAACACTGAAGCTTTCTTT
CDR3 protein: CASSSHPQRHRNTEAFF
D gene: -
clone size: -
J gene: TRBJ1-1
V gene: TRBV9

CDR3 DNA: TGCGCCAGCAGCGCCACAGGGGGAGGCACCGGGGAGCTGTTTTTT
CDR3 protein: CASSATGGGTGELFF
D gene: TRBD1
clone size: few
J gene: TRBJ2-2
V gene: TRBV4-1